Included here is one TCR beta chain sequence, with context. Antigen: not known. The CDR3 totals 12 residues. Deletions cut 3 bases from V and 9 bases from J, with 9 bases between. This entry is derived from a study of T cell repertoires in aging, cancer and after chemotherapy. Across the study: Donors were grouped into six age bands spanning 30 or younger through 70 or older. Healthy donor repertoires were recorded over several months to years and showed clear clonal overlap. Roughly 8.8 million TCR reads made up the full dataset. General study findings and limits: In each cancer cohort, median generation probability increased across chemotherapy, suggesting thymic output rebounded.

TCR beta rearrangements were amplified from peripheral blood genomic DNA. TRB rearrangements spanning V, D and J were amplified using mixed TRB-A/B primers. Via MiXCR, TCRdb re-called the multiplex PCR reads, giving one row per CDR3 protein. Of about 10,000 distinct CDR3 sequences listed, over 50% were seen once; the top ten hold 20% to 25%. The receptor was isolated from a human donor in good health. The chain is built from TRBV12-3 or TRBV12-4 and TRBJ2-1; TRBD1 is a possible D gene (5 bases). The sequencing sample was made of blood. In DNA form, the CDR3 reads TGTGCCAGCAGTTTTACGCAGGGTGAGCAGTTCTTC. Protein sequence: CASSFTQGEQFF.